The source of this TCR beta chain is a study of T-cell reconstitution after alpha-beta-depleted transplantation in children. The TCRbeta library incorporated unique molecular identifiers. TCRdb redid the calling of the PCR reads with MiXCR, one entry per CDR3 protein. The sample holds a few hundred thousand distinct CDR3 sequences, 10% seen once. V lost 8 bases, J lost 4 bases, and 17 bases lay in between. CDR1 and CDR2 (germline): SGHAT, FQNNGV. The CDR3 runs to 14 residues. The J gene is TRBJ2-5, the V gene TRBV11-2; tentatively, D is TRBD2 (6 bases). The starting material was PBMCs from the stem cell graft donor, obtained from the stem cell graft. The source is a human donor who donated a stem cell graft to a child with acute lymphoblastic leukemia. The CDR3 bases are TGTGCCAGCGGACTATCTAATTTGGGAGAGACCCAGTACTTC. This sequence encodes CASGLSNLGETQYF.